One and the same sample provided the 21 T cell receptor beta chains below, sequenced in a study of blood T cell repertoires in COVID-19. This table comes from immunoSEQ multiplex PCR, and its TCRdb copy is limited to in-frame clones, with some not included. Of under 200,000 clones in the sample, 87% were seen once. Sequencing was carried out using peripheral blood. The receptors come from a woman aged 70-85 years with COVID-19, enrolled during active disease.

J is TRBJ2-2 and V is TRBV7-9; 8 bases are shared with TRBD1. CDR3 length: 15 amino acids. V lost 6 bases to trimming and J lost 1 base; unmatched junction nucleotides: 4. CDR1 and CDR2 from the germline V gene are SEHNR and FQNEAQ (reference sequence). The chain's CDR3 is CASRRTGRNTGELFF. CDR3 coding DNA: TGTGCCAGCAGGCGGACAGGGAGGAACACCGGGGAGCTGTTTTTT.

The rearrangement uses TRBV7-2 and TRBJ2-1; TRBD1 matches at 7 bases. The CDR3 runs 15 residues. V was pared by 1 base and J by 8 bases, with 8 bases of the junction left unmatched. Germline V gene lookup returns CDR1 SGHTA and CDR2 FQGNSA. The CDR3, as DNA: TGTGCCAGCAGCTTAGTTGCGACAGGGCTTTATGAGCAGTTCTTC. Translated: CASSLVATGLYEQFF.

This chain connects TRBV20-1 to TRBJ1-6; maybe TRBD1 (6 bases). Trimming pared 3 bases from V and 9 bases from J, leaving 15 bases between. The germline CDR1 and CDR2 sequences are DFQATT and SNEGSKA (reference sequence). This CDR3 region has 14 residues. In DNA, the CDR3 is TGCAGTGCTAGTCCTCCAGGGGTGTCTTCACCCCTCCACTTT. This gives the protein CSASPPGVSSPLHF.

The gene calls are TRBV10-3 and TRBJ1-1, with a tentative D call TRBD1 (6 bases). The germline V and J ends were trimmed by 4 bases and 0 bases, with 15 bases remaining between them. The CDR3 contains 16 residues. CDR1 and CDR2 (germline): ENHRY, SYGVKD. The CDR3, as DNA: TGTGCCATCAGTGGGACAGCCCTCGGGGTGAACACTGAAGCTTTCTTT. The encoded protein is CAISGTALGVNTEAFF.

The chain links TRBV11-2 to TRBJ2-3; 10 nucleotides agree with TRBD1. CDR1 SGHAT and CDR2 FQNNGV come from the germline V gene. This CDR3 is built from 15 residues. The V and J ends lost 4 bases and 8 bases, in that order; junction bases with no gene match: 9. For the CDR3, the DNA is TGTGCCAGCAGCTCCTACCGGGACAGGGGAGGTACGCAGTATTTT. As protein: CASSSYRDRGGTQYF.

This clone was detected only once. The chain carries TRBV5-1 and TRBJ2-7; D unresolved. Trimming took 0 bases from V and 0 from J, leaving 7 bases between them. Germline CDR1 reads SGHRS; CDR2 reads YFSETQ. The CDR3 consists of 14 residues. CDR3 sequence: CASSLERSSYEQYF. The CDR3 DNA sequence: TGCGCCAGCAGCTTGGAACGGAGCTCCTACGAGCAGTACTTC.

V and J are TRBV7-8 and TRBJ1-3, with a tentative D call TRBD1 (5 bases). V lost 2 bases, J lost 2 bases, and 7 bases lay in between. Germline CDR1 is SGHVS and CDR2 is FQNEAQ. The CDR3 totals 14 residues. The CDR3 coding sequence is TGTGCCAGCAGCTTACTACAGGCTGGAAACACCATATATTTT. It is translated as CASSLLQAGNTIYF.

This clone is a singleton in its sample. V gene TRBV7-2 combines with J gene TRBJ1-5, with 7 nucleotides matching TRBD1. Per germline, CDR1 SGHTA and CDR2 FQGNSA. The J segment lost 2 bases and the V segment lost 2 bases, leaving 6 bases of the junction unmatched. The CDR3 sequence is 16 residues long. In DNA, the CDR3 is TGTGCCAGCAGCTTACTCTCAGGGGGTGGCAATCAGCCCCAGCATTTT. This codes for CASSLLSGGGNQPQHF.

This chain connects TRBV5-1 to TRBJ1-4, with D perhaps matching TRBD1 (6 bases). Germline V CDR1 and CDR2: SGHRS, YFSETQ. This CDR3 has 16 amino acids. Trimming left V 1 base short and J 0 bases short, with 10 bases between. This chain's CDR3 is CASSLLGASTNEKLFF. The CDR3 coding sequence is TGCGCCAGCAGCTTGTTGGGGGCGTCAACTAATGAAAAACTGTTTTTT.

This clone appeared a single time. The chain uses TRBV7-8 and TRBJ2-7; 9 nucleotides agree with TRBD1. The germline gives CDR1 SGHVS, CDR2 FQNEAQ. The CDR3 has 17 residues. J gave up 6 bases and V 1 base, and 13 bases lay outside the gene matches. The CDR3 nucleotides read TGTGCCAGCAGCTTAGAAATTGATTGGGACAGGGTCGGCGAGCAGTACTTC. Its translation is CASSLEIDWDRVGEQYF.

The chain recombines TRBV28 with TRBJ1-5; D is uncertain. Looked up from germline, CDR1 is MDHEN and CDR2 is SYDVKM. The germline V and J ends were trimmed by 3 bases and 0 bases, with 6 bases remaining between them. This CDR3 contains 14 residues. CDR3 nucleotides: TGTGCCAGCAGTTTTTCAGATAGCAATCAGCCCCAGCATTTT. This codes for CASSFSDSNQPQHF.

The CDR3 protein is CASSPGTRSSGELFF. In DNA, the CDR3 is TGTGCCAGCAGCCCCGGGACTAGAAGCAGCGGGGAGCTGTTTTTT. This rearrangement joins TRBV9 to TRBJ2-2; 8 nucleotides match TRBD2. CDR1 and CDR2 from the germline V gene are SGDLS and YYNGEE. This CDR3 has 15 residues. Unmatched junction bases numbered 9, after V lost 4 bases and J lost 7 bases.

V is TRBV2 and J is TRBJ1-1; D call uncertain. The CDR3 runs 13 residues. CDR1 is SNHLY and CDR2 is FYNNEI in the germline V gene. Trimming shortened V by 11 bases and J by 5 bases, and 18 bases separated the two germline ends. CDR3 sequence reads: CAGSEYSTTEAFF. The CDR3 DNA follows: TGTGCCGGTAGCGAGTACTCGACGACTGAAGCTTTCTTT. Drawing the rest from reference TRBV2 and TRBJ1-1, the complete variable domain is EPEVTQTPSHQVTQMGQEVILRCVPISNHLYFYWYRQILGQKVEFLVSFYNNEISEKSEIFDDQFSVERPDGSNFTLKIRSTKLEDSAMYFCAGSEYSTTEAFFGQGTRLTVV.

The CDR3 loop is CASSLAAGARSAFF. The CDR3 region has the DNA TGTGCCAGCAGCTTGGCCGCGGGAGCGAGGTCGGCTTTCTTT. The rearrangement uses TRBV5-5 and TRBJ1-1; D not certain. V shed 0 bases and J shed 11 bases, with 17 bases lying between them. CDR3 length: 14 residues. Germline lookup yields CDR1 SGHKS and CDR2 YYEKEE (reference sequence).

The chain uses TRBV10-3 and TRBJ1-1; D might be TRBD1 (5 bases). The CDR3 is 16 amino acids. Looked up from germline, CDR1 is ENHRY and CDR2 is SYGVKD. V lost 9 bases and J lost 3, with 23 bases in between. CDR3 DNA: TGTGCCATACGAGCCGGGACTGGGGTAGGGGACACTGAAGCTTTCTTT. This encodes CAIRAGTGVGDTEAFF.

The chain joins TRBV7-8 to TRBJ2-7; no clear D gene. Germline CDR1 SGHVS, CDR2 FQNEAQ. This CDR3 region has 15 residues. V lost 1 base to trimming and J lost 0 bases, with 10 bases between them. The CDR3 coding sequence is TGTGCCAGCAGCTTAGATAGCTCCAGCTCCTACGAGCAGTACTTC. This sequence encodes CASSLDSSSSYEQYF. The variable domain in full, completed from reference TRBV7-8 and TRBJ2-7, reads GAGVSQSPRYKVAKRGQDVALRCDPISGHVSLFWYQQALGQGPEFLTYFQNEAQLDKSGLPSDRFFAERPEGSVSTLKIQRTQQEDSAVYLCASSLDSSSSYEQYFGPGTRLTVT.

The chain has TRBV2 and TRBJ2-6, with D possibly TRBD1 on 6 matching bases. The CDR3 is 20 amino acids. Germline CDR1 is SNHLY and CDR2 is FYNNEI. Between the trimmed V and J ends, which lost 6 bases and 0 bases, there was a span of 24 bases. The CDR3 loop is CASSNPTVTGLYSGANVLTF. The CDR3 DNA sequence: TGTGCCAGCAGCAATCCGACCGTGACAGGACTTTACTCTGGGGCCAACGTCCTGACTTTC.

V gene TRBV5-4 combines with J gene TRBJ2-7; 7 nucleotides match TRBD1. This CDR3 spans 13 amino acids. Looked up from germline, CDR1 is SGHNT and CDR2 is YYREEE (reference sequence). The ends lost 5 bases at V and 2 bases at J; junction bases unmatched: 4. The CDR3 region is CASSYGQAYEQYF. The CDR3 DNA reads as TGTGCCAGCAGTTACGGACAGGCCTACGAGCAGTACTTC.

The rearrangement links TRBV9 to TRBJ2-1; 14 bases map to TRBD2. The germline V gene has CDR1 SGDLS and CDR2 YYNGEE. The CDR3 has 17 residues. V trimming: 0 bases; J trimming: 6 bases; junction bases outside the gene matches: 5. In DNA form, the CDR3 reads TGTGCCAGCAGCGTAGGGGGGACTAGCGGGGGCCCCAATGAGCAGTTCTTC. Translation: CASSVGGTSGGPNEQFF.

This clone appeared a single time. In DNA form, the CDR3 reads TGTGCCAGCAGCACAGGGGTAGCCGGGACAGACTCTGGAAACACCATATATTTT. It translates to CASSTGVAGTDSGNTIYF. The gene calls are TRBV11-2 and TRBJ1-3; TRBD1 matches at 7 bases. This CDR3 is 18 amino acids long. Germline V gives CDR1 SGHAT, CDR2 FQNNGV. V gave up 5 bases and J gave up 0 bases; unmatched junction bases: 13.

The chain is built from TRBV7-9 and TRBJ1-2, with a tentative D call TRBD1 (6 bases). The germline gives CDR1 SEHNR, CDR2 FQNEAQ (reference sequence). The ends were cut back, 1 base at V and 2 bases at J, with 11 bases in the middle. This CDR3 is built from 15 residues. The CDR3 is CASSLVAGVNYGYTF. The CDR3 DNA reads TGTGCCAGCAGCTTAGTGGCAGGGGTAAACTATGGCTACACCTTC.